The rows below give T cell receptor beta chains drawn from one sample of a study of T cell responses to AZD1222 COVID-19 vaccine. Data came from immunoSEQ multiplex PCR; TCRdb stores just in-frame clones and leaves some out. This table has about 130,000 clones, 92% appearing once. This specimen was peripheral blood, taken on day 0 of AZD1222 vaccination. The receptor source for this set is an adult in good health. The CDR3 runs from the conserved cysteine through the conserved F or W. The D gene is left open where the match is weak. Clone size is stated in some rows and not others, as once, few, many or a class when expanded.

TGTGCCAGCAGCCCGGCGGGTCGGTCGAACACCGGGGAGCTGTTTTTT | CASSPAGRSNTGELFF | . | TRBV5-4 | . | TRBJ2-2
TGTGCCAGCAGCCGCGGACTAGCGGGGGGTGCAGAGACCCAGTACTTC | CASSRGLAGGAETQYF | TRBD2 | TRBV7-8 | . | TRBJ2-5
TGTGCCAGCAGCGTAGGACAGGGCCCGAACACTGAAGCTTTCTTT | CASSVGQGPNTEAFF | TRBD1 | TRBV9 | once | TRBJ1-1
TGTGCCAGCAAGAGGACAGGGTGGTATGGCTACACCTTC | CASKRTGWYGYTF | TRBD1 | TRBV6-5 | few | TRBJ1-2
TGTGCCAGCAGCCAATCTGACAGAACCTACGAGCAGTACTTC | CASSQSDRTYEQYF | . | TRBV4-2 | . | TRBJ2-7
TGCGCCAGCAGCGAGACAGGGATTCTCACTGAAGCTTTCTTT | CASSETGILTEAFF | TRBD1 | TRBV5-1 | . | TRBJ1-1
TGTGCAAGTCGCTTAGCCGACCCGGCCCGGACAGGGGGTCGGGATGGCTACACCTTC | CASRLADPARTGGRDGYTF | . | TRBV12-2 | . | TRBJ1-2
TGTGCCAGCAGCTTAAGCAGGAACGAGCAGTACTTC | CASSLSRNEQYF | . | TRBV7-2 | . | TRBJ2-7
TGCAGCGTTGAAGATCCGACAGGGTATGCGAAAGCTTTCTTT | CSVEDPTGYAKAFF | TRBD1 | TRBV29-1 | . | TRBJ1-1
TGTGCCAGCTCACTTCGACAGGAGCAAGAGACCCAGTACTTC | CASSLRQEQETQYF | . | TRBV18 | once | TRBJ2-5
TGTGCCAGCAGCTCCCCGGGAGGTCTACTACACGAGCAGTACTTC | CASSSPGGLLHEQYF | TRBD2 | TRBV7-9 | . | TRBJ2-7
TGCGCCAGCAGCTTAGAGGTTTTCTACGAGCAGTACTTC | CASSLEVFYEQYF | . | TRBV5-1 | . | TRBJ2-7
TGTGCCATCAGTAGCGAGAGCTCCTACAATGAGCAGTTCTTC | CAISSESSYNEQFF | . | TRBV10-3 | . | TRBJ2-1
TGTGCCTGGAGTTTGCCTTGGGGGACAGGGTATTCACCCCTCCACTTT | CAWSLPWGTGYSPLHF | TRBD1 | TRBV30 | few | TRBJ1-6
TGTGCCAGCAGTGAAACATATAGGGACACTGAAGCTTTCTTT | CASSETYRDTEAFF | . | TRBV6-1 | . | TRBJ1-1
TGTGCCAGCAGCGTAGGCCCCAGCGGGGGGGCCGGGGAGCTGTTTTTT | CASSVGPSGGAGELFF | TRBD2 | TRBV9 | . | TRBJ2-2
TGTGCCAGCAAACAGCTCCAAGAGACCCAGTACTTC | CASKQLQETQYF | . | TRBV2 | once | TRBJ2-5
TGTGCCAGCTTGAGGGGGGACACTGAAGCTTTCTTT | CASLRGDTEAFF | . | TRBV2 | . | TRBJ1-1
TGTGCCAGCAGCTTAGCGGGGGGGCGCGATGAGCAGTTCTTC | CASSLAGGRDEQFF | TRBD2 | TRBV7-3 | . | TRBJ2-1
TGTGCCAGCGGACTGACAGGGGCTAATTCACCCCTCCACTTT | CASGLTGANSPLHF | TRBD1 | TRBV6-5 | . | TRBJ1-6
TGTGCCAGTAGTACCGGACGGCCCTATGGCTACACCTTC | CASSTGRPYGYTF | . | TRBV19 | . | TRBJ1-2
TGTGCCAGCAGCTTTACTCACACAGATACGCAGTATTTT | CASSFTHTDTQYF | . | TRBV7-2 | . | TRBJ2-3
TGTGCCAGCAGTTCCTTGGACAGGGGCGAGCAGTACTTC | CASSSLDRGEQYF | TRBD1 | TRBV27 | . | TRBJ2-7
TGTGCCATCAGTGAGTCGGGACAGGGGCAGACAGATACGCAGTATTTT | CAISESGQGQTDTQYF | TRBD1 | TRBV10-3 | once | TRBJ2-3
TGCGCCAGCAGCCAAGATGAACCAGTAGGCTATGGCTACACCTTC | CASSQDEPVGYGYTF | . | TRBV4-1 | . | TRBJ1-2
TGTGCCAGCAGTTCCCCCGTCGGAACAGGGGATGTCTATGGCTACACCTTC | CASSSPVGTGDVYGYTF | TRBD1 | TRBV27 | . | TRBJ1-2
TGTGCCAGCAGCTTCCCTGGGGGGATGAACACTGAAGCTTTCTTT | CASSFPGGMNTEAFF | . | TRBV7-9 | . | TRBJ1-1
TGTGCCAGCAGTCTACTTGGGAGCACTGAAGCTTTCTTT | CASSLLGSTEAFF | . | TRBV6-2/TRBV6-3 | . | TRBJ1-1
TGTGCCAGCAGTGCAGGGGCTGAAAAACTGTTTTTT | CASSAGAEKLFF | . | TRBV2 | once | TRBJ1-4
TGTGCCAGCAGTTACTCGTTCGGGAGCTACGAGCAGTACTTC | CASSYSFGSYEQYF | . | TRBV6-5 | . | TRBJ2-7
TGCGCCAGCAGTGATGGACAGGGGGCGAAGGGCACTGAAGCTTTCTTT | CASSDGQGAKGTEAFF | TRBD1 | TRBV10-1 | once | TRBJ1-1
TGCGCCAGCAGCTTCTCAACGACCCGAACGCAGTATTTT | CASSFSTTRTQYF | . | TRBV5-1 | . | TRBJ2-3
TGCGCCAGCAGCAAGGGGACAGGGCTTGACGCTTTCTTT | CASSKGTGLDAFF | TRBD1 | TRBV4-1 | once | TRBJ1-1
TGTGCCAGCAGTCGACTAGCGGGGGGATGGGTTAGCACAGATACGCAGTATTTT | CASSRLAGGWVSTDTQYF | TRBD2 | TRBV27 | once | TRBJ2-3
TGCGCCAGCAGCTTGGGACCCCCGAACACTGAAGCTTTCTTT | CASSLGPPNTEAFF | . | TRBV5-1 | . | TRBJ1-1
TGTGCCAGCAGCCCCGGGGGGACAGTTCAGTACTTC | CASSPGGTVQYF | . | TRBV6-5 | . | TRBJ2-4
TGTGCCAGCAGCTTAGTAGTACCCCCTAGCACAGATACGCAGTATTTT | CASSLVVPPSTDTQYF | . | TRBV7-2 | . | TRBJ2-3
TGTGCCAGCAGCCCAAGTAGTGAGCAGTTCTTC | CASSPSSEQFF | . | TRBV6-2/TRBV6-3 | . | TRBJ2-1
TGTGCCAGCAGTGTTGAACAGGGTCCCGGGGAGCTGTTTTTT | CASSVEQGPGELFF | . | TRBV6-4 | . | TRBJ2-2
TGTGCCAGCAGCCAATACGGGGCAGAAGAGACCCAGTACTTC | CASSQYGAEETQYF | . | TRBV3-1/TRBV3-2 | . | TRBJ2-5
TGTGCCAGCAGTTACGCAGTGGGTACGAACACTGAAGCTTTCTTT | CASSYAVGTNTEAFF | . | TRBV6-2/TRBV6-3 | . | TRBJ1-1
TGTGCCAGCAGCTCCACAGGGGGCTCTTATAATTCACCCCTCCACTTT | CASSSTGGSYNSPLHF | TRBD1 | TRBV7-9 | . | TRBJ1-6
TGTGCCAGCAGCTCGATAGGGGGCTCCGGAAACACCATATATTTT | CASSSIGGSGNTIYF | TRBD1 | TRBV7-6 | . | TRBJ1-3
TGTGCCAGCAGCTACGCACTCGGGACCACAGATACGCAGTATTTT | CASSYALGTTDTQYF | . | TRBV5-4 | . | TRBJ2-3
TGCGCCAGCAGCTTGGAAGCTACGACAGGTTTCTACGAGCAGTACTTC | CASSLEATTGFYEQYF | . | TRBV5-1 | . | TRBJ2-7
TGTGCCAGCAGCTTAAAGGGCCTCACCGGGGAGCTGTTTTTT | CASSLKGLTGELFF | . | TRBV11-2 | . | TRBJ2-2
TGCGCCAGCAGCGCCAACACAGCAGACAGATCAGCCAAAAACATTCAGTACTTC | CASSANTADRSAKNIQYF | . | TRBV5-1 | . | TRBJ2-4
TGTGCCAGCAGCTTGGGGGCCGGGGGGTACAGGAATGAGCAGTTCTTC | CASSLGAGGYRNEQFF | TRBD2 | TRBV5-6 | . | TRBJ2-1
TGCAGCGTCGCCGAGTTCGGGGGGCAGTTCTTC | CSVAEFGGQFF | . | TRBV29-1 | . | TRBJ2-1
TGTGCCGGGGGCAGATCTAGGAATCAGCCCCAGCATTTT | CAGGRSRNQPQHF | . | TRBV28 | . | TRBJ1-5
TGTGCCAGCAGCCCCCGACCGGGACAGGGTACGCCACCCCTCCACTTT | CASSPRPGQGTPPLHF | TRBD1 | TRBV9 | . | TRBJ1-6